This T cell receptor (beta chain) derives from a study of cytotoxic CD8 clonotypes in ibrutinib-treated CLL. Roughly 1.9 micrograms of genomic DNA (from cryopreserved PBMCs) were used for TCR beta libraries. Study-wide results and limits: Once treatment began, public clonotypes, which were uncommon, contracted or stayed stable. Patients had baseline clonality above age-matched healthy donors, and this clonality moved with circulating CD8+ T-cell counts.

This clone was observed a single time. Its antigen is undetermined. The CDR3 consists of 16 residues. Clones were sequenced by immunoSEQ multiplex PCR, and TCRdb holds only the in-frame ones, with some missing. The sample yields 160,000 or so clones, over 75% seen once. This clonotype was sampled from a human donor with chronic lymphocytic leukemia. This chain joins TRBV1 and TRBJ2-4; TRBD2 is taken as the D call from the table, unchecked against the DNA. TRBV1 is termed a pseudogene. This specimen was PBMCs, taken at disease progression, from a patient treated with ibrutinib. CDR3 residues: CTSSQAQEREFNIQYF. The CDR3 DNA reads TGCACCAGCAGCCAAGCCCAGGAGCGGGAGTTTAACATTCAGTACTTC.